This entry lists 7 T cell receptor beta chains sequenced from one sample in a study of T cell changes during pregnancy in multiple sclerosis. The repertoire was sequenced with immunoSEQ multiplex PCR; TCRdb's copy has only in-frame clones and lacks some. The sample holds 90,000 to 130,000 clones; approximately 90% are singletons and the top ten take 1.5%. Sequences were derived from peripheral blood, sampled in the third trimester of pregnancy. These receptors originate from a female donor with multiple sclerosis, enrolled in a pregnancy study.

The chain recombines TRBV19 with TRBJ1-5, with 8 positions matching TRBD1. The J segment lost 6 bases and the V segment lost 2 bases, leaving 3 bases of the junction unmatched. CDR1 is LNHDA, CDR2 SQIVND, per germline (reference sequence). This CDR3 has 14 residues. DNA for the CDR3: TGTGCCAGTAGTATACAGGGGGCAAGTCAGCCCCAGCATTTT. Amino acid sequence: CASSIQGASQPQHF.

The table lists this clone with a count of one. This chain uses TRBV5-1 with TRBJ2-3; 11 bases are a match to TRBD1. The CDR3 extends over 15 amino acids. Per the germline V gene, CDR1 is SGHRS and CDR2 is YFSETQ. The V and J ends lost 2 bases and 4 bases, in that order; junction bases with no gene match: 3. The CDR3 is CASSFGTGGADTQYF. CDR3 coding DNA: TGCGCCAGCAGCTTCGGGACAGGGGGGGCAGATACGCAGTATTTT.

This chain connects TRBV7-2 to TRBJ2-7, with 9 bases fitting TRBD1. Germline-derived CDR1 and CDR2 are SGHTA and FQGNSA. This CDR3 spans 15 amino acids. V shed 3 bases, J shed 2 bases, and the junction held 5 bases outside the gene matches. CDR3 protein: CASSLRDRAAYEQYF. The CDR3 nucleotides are TGTGCCAGCAGCTTGAGGGACAGGGCCGCCTACGAGCAGTACTTC.

CDR3 amino acids: CATSRDTRRTGELFF. The CDR3 region has the DNA TGTGCCACCAGCAGGGATACACGGCGGACCGGGGAGCTGTTTTTT. The J gene is TRBJ2-2, the V gene TRBV15; D not certain. The CDR3 is 15 amino acids. The germline V gene has CDR1 LNHNV and CDR2 YYDKDF (reference sequence). V lost 3 bases and J lost 5, with 13 bases in between.

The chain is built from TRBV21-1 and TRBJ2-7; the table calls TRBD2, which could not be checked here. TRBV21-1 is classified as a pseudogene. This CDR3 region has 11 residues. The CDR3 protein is CASSKRSEQYF. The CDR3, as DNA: TGTGCCAGCAGCAAAAGGAGCGAGCAGTACTTC.

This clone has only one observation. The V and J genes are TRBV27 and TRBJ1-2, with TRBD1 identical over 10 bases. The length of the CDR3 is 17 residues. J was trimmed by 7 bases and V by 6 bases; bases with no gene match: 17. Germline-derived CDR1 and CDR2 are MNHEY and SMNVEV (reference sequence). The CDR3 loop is CASRAPGQGTRGVGYTF. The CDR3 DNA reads TGTGCCAGCAGGGCGCCGGGACAGGGGACCCGGGGTGTTGGCTACACCTTC.

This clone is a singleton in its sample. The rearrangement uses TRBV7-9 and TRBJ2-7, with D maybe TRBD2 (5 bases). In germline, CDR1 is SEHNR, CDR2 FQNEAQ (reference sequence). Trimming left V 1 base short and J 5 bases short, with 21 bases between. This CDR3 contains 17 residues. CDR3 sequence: CASSLVFPGTSLNEQYF. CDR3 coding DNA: TGTGCCAGCAGCTTAGTATTCCCGGGAACCTCCCTCAACGAGCAGTACTTC.